The clone carrying this T cell receptor (beta chain) has only a few counts. Its specificity is not known. Donors consisted of healthy bone marrow donors. Germline assignment: CDR1 SEHNR and CDR2 FQNEAQ (reference sequence). With V trimmed by 8 bases and J by 4 bases, 10 bases remained unmatched. This CDR3 is 14 amino acids long. These data originate in a study of cytomegalovirus exposure and HLA in healthy donors. PCR amplification relied on 60 Vbeta primers (plus 13 Jbeta primers). The protocol was immunoSEQ multiplex PCR, while the TCRdb copy is restricted to in-frame clones and leaves out a portion. The profile covers roughly 190,000 clones, with about 83% appearing a single time and more than 1.5% taken by the ten largest. Overall study findings and caveats: Reports state that TCR beta sequences accurately predicted most subjects' HLA-A and HLA-B alleles.

The TCR was taken from a middle-aged man in good health and CMV-seropositive. The sample taken for sequencing was PBMCs. The chain couples TRBV7-9 to TRBJ2-7, with 8 bases aligning to TRBD1. CDR3 region: CASVGQGSLYEQYF. CDR3 bases: TGTGCCAGCGTCGGACAGGGAAGTCTTTACGAGCAGTACTTC.